This T cell receptor beta chain was captured in a study of cytomegalovirus exposure and HLA in healthy donors. Study-level background: The roughly 120 million unique TCR beta sequences, from around 200 million T cells, were found by an earlier analysis.

Study-wide results and limits: Being productive about 87% or about 30% of the time was typical of most TCR beta V segments in an earlier analysis. As immune exposure information, only CMV serostatus was available. Because they were indistinguishable, some V segments, including TRBV6-2 and TRBV6-3, were excluded.

Vbeta (60) and Jbeta (13) primers were used in the PCR. The data were produced by immunoSEQ multiplex PCR, yet TCRdb's version contains in-frame clones alone and is incomplete. The table includes some 120,000 clones, just under 75% detected once. A few counts support this clone. Its antigen is as yet unknown. Germline CDR1 MNHNS, CDR2 SASEGT. Deletions cut 4 bases from V and 3 bases from J, with 10 bases between. The CDR3 runs 13 residues. The rearrangement uses TRBV6-1 and TRBJ2-7, with D unresolved. What was sequenced was PBMCs. This TCR derives from a man aged 55 to 70 in good health and CMV-seropositive. CDR3 sequence reads: CASSVRDIYEQYF. The CDR3, as DNA: TGTGCCAGCAGTGTTAGAGACATCTACGAGCAGTACTTC.